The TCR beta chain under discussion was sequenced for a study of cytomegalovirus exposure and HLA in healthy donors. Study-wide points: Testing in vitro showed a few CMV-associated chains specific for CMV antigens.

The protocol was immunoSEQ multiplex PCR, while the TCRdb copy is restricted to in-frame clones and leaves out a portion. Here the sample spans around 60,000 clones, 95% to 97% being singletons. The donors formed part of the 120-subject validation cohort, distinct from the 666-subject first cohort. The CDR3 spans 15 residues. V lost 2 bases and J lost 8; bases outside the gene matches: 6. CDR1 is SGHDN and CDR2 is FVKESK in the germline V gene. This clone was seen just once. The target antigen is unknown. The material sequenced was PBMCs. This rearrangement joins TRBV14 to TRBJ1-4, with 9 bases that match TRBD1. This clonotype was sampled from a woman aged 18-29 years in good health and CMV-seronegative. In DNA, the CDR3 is TGTGCCAGCAGCCAACAACAGGGGGCTGGGGAAAAACTGTTTTTT. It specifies CASSQQQGAGEKLFF.